What follows is one T cell receptor (beta chain) and its context. This clonotype was picked up many times. The clone's antigen remains unknown. One base away there is no much larger clone; base qualities are not given. The source of the sample is a study of regulatory T cells in long-lasting Graves disease (dated by TCRdb to about 2021). With respect to the entire study: Antithyroid drugs had been taken for less than 3 months by newly diagnosed Graves' disease patients. Persistent Graves' disease patients were compared with newly diagnosed Graves' disease patients by peripheral blood TCR sequencing and RNA sequencing. The study was registered as a clinical trial and conducted in China. A total of about 33 samples underwent TCR sequencing, from roughly 13 patients with persistent Graves' disease and approximately 20 patients with newly diagnosed Graves' disease. What the authors observed across the whole study: As a limitation, the authors acknowledged that the small sample size may reduce accuracy. Only the TCR beta chain was sequenced and analyzed. Compared with newly diagnosed patients, persistent Graves' disease patients had lower TCR Shannon entropy and fewer highly expanded clones, which suggests clonal expansion. The study examined only peripheral blood because the primary lesion, thyroid tissue, could not be accessed. More public clonotypes were shared among persistent patients (2,741) than among newly diagnosed patients (approximately 1,000).

In light of the paper, this sample's time point label describes: newly diagnosed GD, antithyroid drugs for less than 3 months. For both TCR sequencing and RNA sequencing, RNA was extracted from PBMCs using TRIzol. The diagnosis of Graves' disease was made according to American Thyroid Association guidelines. Patients were recruited from an endocrinology department in Xi'an, China. Each patient gave 7.5 to 10 milliliters of peripheral blood, collected in an EDTA anticoagulant tube. Ficoll Paque Plus density gradient separation was used to isolate PBMCs, and no further T cell sorting was performed. RNA quality was checked with an Agilent 2100 Bioanalyzer and agarose gel, and concentration with a NanoDrop 2000. Library creation used multiplex PCR. These reads were obtained on an Illumina HiSeq 4000. CDR3 regions were amplified by Arm-PCR with iRepertoire HTBI primers to construct TCR beta libraries. Gel purification was performed on PCR products prior to sequencing. Concerning the study's data processing: Across samples, fewer than 70 TRBV and roughly 15 TRBJ segments were identified and used for gene usage analysis of CDR3 amino acid clonotypes. Filtered high-quality paired reads were merged into contigs using COPE and FqMerger. BLAST was used to align contigs to IMGT TRBV, TRBD and TRBJ reference genes, and CDR3 was defined according to IMGT. Clonotypes above 0.1% frequency were classified as highly expanded clones. Repertoire diversity was measured by Shannon entropy, and V-J evenness by the Gini coefficient. A clonotype found in more than one individual was treated as public. Starting from the raw public reads, TCRdb applied fastp trimming at Q25, assembled clones with MiXCR and retained in-frame beta chains. Rows are unified per CDR3 protein, each entry keeping the most common DNA and genes. What appears here as the V and J calls and clone size reflects TCRdb's work, not the paper's. The table for this sample lists some 340,000 distinct CDR3 sequences; over 9.5% of them were counted only once. The biggest ten clones account for approximately 20% of the sample.

The same data also contributed to another study, on T cells in Graves' hyperthyroidism and ophthalmopathy. That second publication adds: Graves' hyperthyroidism was defined as stable when no progression to ophthalmopathy occurred over 18 months of follow-up. The hyperthyroidism patients were between 18 and 65 years old and newly diagnosed, with a disease duration of less than 2 months. The study excluded patients with uncontrolled infections, other autoimmune diseases, pregnancy or lactation. Diagnoses relied on clinical symptoms, serum thyroxine and TRAb, thyroid ultrasound and orbital computed tomography. A first-round RT-PCR of the TCR CDR3 used the HTBI primer set with the Qiagen OneStep RT-PCR kit. Most expanded thyroid clonotypes (frequency above 0.001) were also found in blood, which suggests that blood repertoires may mirror thyroid immune responses. Ophthalmopathy was separated from stable hyperthyroidism by a 13 V-J signature model, with around 88% sensitivity and 81% to 82% specificity obtained in cross-validation and 80%/75% obtained in testing. In validation, progression to ophthalmopathy was predicted by the model with 70.59% sensitivity and roughly 76% specificity, a median of about 6.8 months before onset. To identify TCR V-J signatures that set the groups apart, the researchers used a discovery cohort of 100 patients, made up of 43 with Graves' ophthalmopathy and some 60 with stable Graves' hyperthyroidism. An independent validation cohort of 18 to 20 hyperthyroidism patients and over 15 patients who later progressed to ophthalmopathy tested prospective prediction of ophthalmopathy. For training and testing, the 100 or so patients in the discovery cohort were randomly divided in a 7:3 ratio. Thyroid tissue and blood T-cell repertoires from six or seven Graves' hyperthyroidism patients were also compared in the study. Once sampling was done, hyperthyroidism patients were given methimazole at a starting dose of 30 mg daily, whereas ophthalmopathy patients were given high-dose intravenous methylprednisolone. Libraries were constructed in a second round of multiplex PCR, after which size selection and purification were carried out. Sequencing of the libraries was done on an Illumina HiSeq2000 using paired-end 100 bp reads. SOAPnuke was used to process the raw data, throwing out any read that contained adapters or uncalled bases, had a mean Phred below 15, or lacked an exact constant-primer or identifier match. COPE v1.2.5 was used to merge high-quality paired reads, and clonotypes were defined as unique nucleotide sequences. MiTCR v1.1 was used to align the clonotypes against IMGT TRBV, TRBD and TRBJ reference segments. Analysis was restricted to V-J combinations with a frequency above 0.0001, which covered 99% to 99.2% of repertoires. The TCS score was defined as the ratio of F50 (clonal expansion) to E x V (chaos), calculated using BLOSUM62-based TCRdist between CDR3 peptides within each V-J. Welch's t-statistics and random forest reduced fewer than 550 V-J features to under 15, which were used in a naive Bayes classifier (R e1071). No statistical method was used to set the sample size in advance, and investigators knew the group allocation. TCR Vbeta CDR3 sequencing of 120 to 150 peripheral blood samples (around 45 ophthalmopathy, roughly 72 hyperthyroidism and around 17 progressor patients) is reported in the paper.

The clonotype originates from a woman in her late teens or twenties with Graves disease. Donor details come from another sample of the same person, matched by shared clones. The source material was peripheral blood mononuclear cells (PBMCs), sampled at new diagnosis, from a patient treated with antithyroid drugs.

The CDR3 corresponds to CASSFTGLTEAFF. The sequenced DNA: TGTGCCAGCAGCTTTACAGGGCTTACTGAAGCTTTCTTT. The rearrangement joined TRBV7-3 to TRBJ1-1; perhaps TRBD1 is the D gene, with 6 bases matching. V lost 3 bases and J lost 5 bases; the stretch between them is 10 bases long. The CDR3 starts with the cysteine, ends with the phenylalanine, and has 13 residues. Only CDR3 DNA remains: 39 bases, in frame from the first base. From the germline V gene, CDR1 is SGHTA and CDR2 is FQGTGA.